Listed below are T cell receptor beta chains from one sample, sequenced in a study of T cells in localized non-small cell lung cancer. TCRdb's copy holds only in-frame clones and misses some; the assay was immunoSEQ multiplex PCR. Altogether 900 to 1,300 clones are present, around 25% being singletons, with the ten largest covering just under 20%. Here the sequenced sample was normal lung tissue next to the tumor, taken before any cancer treatment. Every receptor here comes from a male donor older than 55 with stage I lung adenocarcinoma. The CDR3 runs from the conserved cysteine through the conserved F or W. A D gene is named only where the DNA matches it firmly. The size of a clone is reported for some rows only, either as once, few or many, or as a class for expanded clones.

TRBJ2-7 | TRBV19 | - | - | CASSPRLGRYEQYF | TGTGCCAGTAGCCCTCGGTTAGGGCGCTACGAGCAGTACTTC
TRBJ1-5 | TRBV7-8 | - | few | CASSLDPNQPQHF | TGTGCCAGCAGCTTAGACCCCAATCAGCCCCAGCATTTT
TRBJ2-6 | TRBV11-3 | TRBD2 | medium-sized | CASSSPRERGSSGANVLTF | TGTGCCAGCAGCTCCCCTAGGGAGCGGGGAAGCTCTGGGGCCAACGTCCTGACTTTC
TRBJ2-3 | TRBV19 | - | - | CASNSPPFSLGDTQYF | TGTGCCAGTAATAGCCCGCCCTTTAGCCTTGGAGATACGCAGTATTTT
TRBJ2-1 | TRBV19 | - | few | CASSWGGYNEQFF | TGTGCCAGTAGTTGGGGAGGCTACAATGAGCAGTTCTTC
TRBJ1-1 | TRBV6-8 | - | large | CAISAVNTEAFF | TGTGCCATCAGTGCTGTGAACACTGAAGCTTTCTTT
TRBJ2-1 | TRBV11-3 | TRBD2 | - | CASSFLTSGSPDNEQFF | TGTGCCAGCAGCTTCTTGACTAGCGGGAGTCCAGACAATGAGCAGTTCTTC
TRBJ2-1 | TRBV12-5 | TRBD1 | - | CASGSRGTGDSEQFF | TGTGCTAGTGGTTCCCGGGGGACAGGGGATAGTGAGCAGTTCTTC
TRBJ2-3 | TRBV9 | TRBD2 | medium-sized | CASSGGTSWLEYF | TGTGCCAGCAGCGGAGGGACTAGTTGGTTGGAGTATTTT
TRBJ1-4 | TRBV9 | - | - | CASSAQGLIGEKLFF | TGTGCCAGCAGCGCTCAGGGGTTAATCGGAGAAAAACTGTTTTTT
TRBJ2-7 | TRBV4-1 | - | few | CASSHRAVSYEQYF | TGCGCCAGCAGCCACCGGGCGGTCTCCTACGAGCAGTACTTC
TRBJ2-3 | TRBV11-3 | TRBD2 | - | CASSSLAGTDTQYF | TGTGCCAGCAGCTCGCTAGCGGGCACAGATACGCAGTATTTT
TRBJ1-4 | TRBV11-3 | - | medium-sized | CASSYAGKLEKLFF | TGTGCCAGCAGCTATGCCGGGAAACTTGAAAAACTGTTTTTT
TRBJ1-3 | TRBV5-8 | - | medium-sized | CASSLSRGNTIYF | TGTGCCAGCAGCTTATCGCGAGGGAACACCATATATTTT
TRBJ2-2 | TRBV11-3 | TRBD2 | medium-sized | CASSTLAGATGELFF | TGTGCCAGCAGCACACTAGCGGGAGCCACCGGGGAGCTGTTTTTT
TRBJ2-7 | TRBV30 | TRBD2 | - | CAWSVLAGVEQYF | TGTGCCTGGAGTGTACTAGCGGGAGTCGAGCAGTACTTC
TRBJ1-3 | TRBV18 | - | few | CASSPGIPGQFSGNTIYF | TGTGCCAGCTCACCAGGGATCCCAGGACAGTTCTCTGGAAACACCATATATTTT
TRBJ2-3 | TRBV15 | TRBD2 | few | CATSRDRASVSGRPPKPYF | TGTGCCACCAGCAGAGATAGAGCCTCCGTTAGCGGGAGGCCGCCGAAGCCGTATTTT
TRBJ1-5 | TRBV30 | - | - | CAWTAGFDQPQHF | TGTGCCTGGACGGCAGGGTTCGATCAGCCCCAGCATTTT
TRBJ1-5 | TRBV11-3 | TRBD1 | few | CASSLGDTGDGQPQHF | TGTGCCAGCAGCTTAGGGGATACAGGGGATGGTCAGCCCCAGCATTTT
TRBJ2-1 | TRBV29-1 | - | once | CSDARRNNEQFF | TGCAGCGATGCACGGAGAAACAATGAGCAGTTCTTC
TRBJ1-4 | TRBV9 | - | - | CASTESASNEKLFF | TGTGCCAGCACCGAGTCAGCTTCTAATGAAAAACTGTTTTTT
TRBJ1-4 | TRBV11-3 | - | - | CASSFGQTTTNEKLFF | TGTGCCAGCAGCTTCGGACAGACAACAACTAATGAAAAACTGTTTTTT
TRBJ2-7 | TRBV19 | TRBD1 | few | CASRVGTGGKREQYF | TGTGCCAGTAGGGTCGGGACAGGGGGTAAGCGCGAGCAGTACTTC
TRBJ2-2 | TRBV19 | - | few | CASSDPNTGELFF | TGTGCCAGTAGTGACCCAAACACCGGGGAGCTGTTTTTT
TRBJ2-3 | TRBV4-1 | - | - | CASSHEQVADTQYF | TGCGCCAGCAGCCATGAGCAAGTTGCAGATACGCAGTATTTT
TRBJ2-7 | TRBV11-3 | - | medium-sized | CASSPERASYEQYF | TGTGCCAGCAGCCCGGAGCGGGCCTCCTACGAGCAGTACTTC
TRBJ1-2 | TRBV11-3 | TRBD1 | few | CASSAEWTGPYGYTF | TGTGCCAGCAGCGCCGAGTGGACAGGGCCCTATGGCTACACCTTC
TRBJ2-5 | TRBV11-3 | - | few | CASSLGDIGETQYF | TGTGCCAGCAGCTTGGGGGACATCGGGGAGACCCAGTACTTC
TRBJ2-5 | TRBV11-3 | - | - | CASSEFLGQQNQETQYF | TGTGCCAGCAGCGAATTTCTTGGACAGCAGAACCAAGAGACCCAGTACTTC
TRBJ1-2 | TRBV7-6 | - | - | CASSQSTGVSVYGYTF | TGTGCCAGCAGCCAAAGTACGGGGGTATCGGTTTATGGCTACACCTTC
TRBJ2-3 | TRBV29-1 | - | - | CSVVSASTDTQYF | TGCAGCGTTGTGTCAGCTAGCACAGATACGCAGTATTTT
TRBJ2-7 | TRBV19 | - | - | CASSAGRSSYEQYF | TGTGCCAGTAGTGCGGGACGGAGCTCCTACGAGCAGTACTTC
TRBJ1-1 | TRBV18 | - | - | CASSPGGSGTEAFF | TGTGCCAGCTCACCAGGGGGCAGCGGCACTGAAGCTTTCTTT
TRBJ2-1 | TRBV29-1 | TRBD1 | - | CSVNRGFSYNEQFF | TGCAGCGTGAACAGGGGGTTCTCCTACAATGAGCAGTTCTTC
TRBJ2-5 | TRBV6-7 | - | - | CAARTEETQYF | TGTGCCGCACGGACAGAGGAGACCCAGTACTTC